This T cell receptor beta chain is from a study of blood T cells in healthy people across ages. CDR1 and CDR2 (germline): SNHLY, FYNNEI. This CDR3 contains 12 residues. This clonotype has a handful of counts. The second PCR ran about 6 to 12 cycles with a sample-barcoded 5' primer and J-beta primers. TCRdb used MiXCR to reprocess the 5' RACE reads, holding one entry per CDR3 protein. The sample has some 560,000 distinct CDR3 sequences; about 27% are singletons. This sample also appeared in a second study, on T cells of mothers and their children.

The specimen was blood. The chain is built from TRBV2 and TRBJ2-5; D not resolved. The DNA end favors TRBJ2-1, so the J call may be wrong. The sequence was collected from a boy aged 2 to 10 in good health. The CDR3 sequence: CASRPFGGEQFF. The CDR3 DNA follows: TGTGCCAGCAGGCCATTTGGCGGTGAGCAGTTCTTC.